Each of the 21 T cell receptor beta chains below was sequenced from the same sample in a study of CD8 T cells in ankylosing spondylitis. From the 5' RACE reads, TCRdb called clonotypes with MiXCR, one entry per CDR3 protein. The sample lists under 300,000 distinct CDR3 sequences, 15% to 20% occurring once. Sequencing was carried out using blood, either unsorted or a sorted T cell fraction (not recorded which). Receptors originate from a male donor with ankylosing spondylitis or in good health (not recorded which).

There are a few counts of this clonotype. J is TRBJ2-1 and V is TRBV20-1; no clear D. The CDR3 totals 15 residues. The germline V gene has CDR1 DFQATT and CDR2 SNEGSKA (reference sequence). V lost 5 bases to trimming and J lost 3 bases, with 17 bases between them. The CDR3 reads CSASTYLEVYNEQFF. CDR3 coding DNA: TGCAGTGCTTCAACCTATCTAGAGGTCTACAATGAGCAGTTCTTC.

Many counts were recorded for this clonotype. The rearrangement uses TRBV3-1 and TRBJ2-1, with D tentatively TRBD1 or TRBD2 (5 bases each). The CDR3 has 15 amino acids. Germline CDR1 and CDR2: LGHDT and YNNKEL (reference sequence). The V gene lost 2 bases and the J gene lost 4 bases, with 12 bases spanning the gap. CDR3 in amino acids: CASSQRTGTYNEQFF. DNA of the CDR3: TGTGCCAGCAGCCAAAGGACGGGGACGTACAATGAGCAGTTCTTC.

The chain carries TRBV7-6 and TRBJ2-1, with 7 positions matching TRBD2. The CDR3 is made up of 18 amino acids. Looked up from germline, CDR1 is SGHVS and CDR2 is FNYEAQ. Unmatched junction bases numbered 12, after V lost 4 bases and J lost 0 bases. CDR3: CASSSSGTAGSSYNEQFF. The CDR3 DNA sequence: TGTGCCAGCAGCTCGTCCGGAACAGCGGGAAGCTCCTACAATGAGCAGTTCTTC.

This clonotype has only a few counts. DNA of the CDR3: TGTGCCAGCAGTGAGGACAGTTCGAGCAATCAGCCCCAGCATTTT. The encoded protein is CASSEDSSSNQPQHF. This chain joins TRBV2 and TRBJ1-5; D possibly corresponds to TRBD1 (6 bases). The CDR3 has 15 amino acids. Germline V gives CDR1 SNHLY, CDR2 FYNNEI. V was clipped by 3 bases and J by 1 base, with 10 bases between them.

The chain joins TRBV7-8 to TRBJ1-1, with a possible D match to TRBD1 (6 bases). V lost 5 bases and J 3 bases, leaving 16 bases between the germline ends. Germline V gene sequence: CDR1 SGHVS, CDR2 FQNEAQ. CDR3 size: 15 residues. The CDR3 region is CASSRWADSDTEAFF. The CDR3 nucleotides are TGTGCCAGCAGCCGATGGGCGGACAGTGACACTGAAGCTTTCTTT.

The J gene is TRBJ2-1, the V gene TRBV7-8; 13 bases are shared with TRBD2. Unmatched junction bases numbered 5, after V lost 5 bases and J lost 7 bases. Looked up from germline, CDR1 is SGHVS and CDR2 is FQNEAQ. The CDR3 has 15 residues. The CDR3 DNA sequence: TGTGCCAGCAGCCCGGGACTAGCGGGGAGAAATGAGCAGTTCTTC. Its translation: CASSPGLAGRNEQFF. The full variable domain, completed using reference TRBV7-8 and TRBJ2-1, is GAGVSQSPRYKVAKRGQDVALRCDPISGHVSLFWYQQALGQGPEFLTYFQNEAQLDKSGLPSDRFFAERPEGSVSTLKIQRTQQEDSAVYLCASSPGLAGRNEQFFGPGTRLTVL.

The chain uses TRBV27 and TRBJ2-1, with 9 bases matching TRBD1. After removal of 1 base from V and 0 bases from J, the junction contained 1 base not matched to a gene. CDR3 length: 16 residues. Germline lookup yields CDR1 MNHEY and CDR2 SMNVEV (reference sequence). DNA of the CDR3: TGTGCCAGCAGTTTATTGACAGGGGGCTCCTACAATGAGCAGTTCTTC. Encoded protein: CASSLLTGGSYNEQFF.

This chain uses TRBV6-4 with TRBJ2-2; 10 bases map to TRBD2. Germline V CDR1 and CDR2: MRHNA, SNTAGT. J was trimmed by 3 bases and V by 8 bases; bases with no gene match: 3. The CDR3 loop spans 14 amino acids. Here the CDR3 DNA reads TGTGCCAGCTCTAGCGGGAGCGACACCGGGGAGCTGTTTTTT. This encodes CASSSGSDTGELFF.

The V call is TRBV27, the J call TRBJ2-1; TRBD2 is a possible D gene (6 bases). CDR3 length: 14 amino acids. The V gene's germline CDR1 is MNHEY and CDR2 SMNVEV (reference sequence). V was pared by 3 bases and J by 1 base, with 7 bases between. This CDR3 reads CASSLTSSYNEQFF. As DNA, the CDR3 is TGTGCCAGCAGTTTGACTAGTTCCTACAATGAGCAGTTCTTC.

On this clonotype: An end of the junction does not agree with germline; a read error may underlie this. V is TRBV29-1 and J is TRBJ2-1; tentatively, D is TRBD2 (5 bases). The CDR3 has 10 residues. Germline values: CDR1 SQVTM, CDR2 ANQGSEA. DNA for the CDR3: TGCAGCGTTGATGTTGGGGAGATGATCTTC. Its translation is CSVDVGEMIF.

V is TRBV5-1 and J is TRBJ2-7; 7 bases match TRBD2. Per the germline V gene, CDR1 is SGHRS and CDR2 is YFSETQ. The junction had 6 bases not matched to a gene; V was cut back by 1 base and J by 5 bases. This CDR3 is 14 amino acids long. This CDR3 reads CASSLMGSGDEQYF. Written as DNA, the CDR3 is TGCGCCAGCAGCTTGATGGGAAGCGGGGACGAGCAGTACTTC. The entire variable domain, with the rest obtained from reference TRBV5-1 and TRBJ2-7, is as follows: KAGVTQTPRYLIKTRGQQVTLSCSPISGHRSVSWYQQTPGQGLQFLFEYFSETQRNKGNFPGRFSGRQFSNSRSEMNVSTLELGDSALYLCASSLMGSGDEQYFGPGTRLTVT.

The V call is TRBV5-1, the J call TRBJ1-1; D remains unclear. The germline V gene encodes CDR1 SGHRS and CDR2 YFSETQ. The CDR3 has 16 residues. The ends were cut back, 4 bases at V and 6 bases at J, with 22 bases in the middle. CDR3 DNA: TGCGCCAGCAGCCCTTGGTTTGGCAGAGTCATCCCTGAAGCTTTCTTT. The encoded protein is CASSPWFGRVIPEAFF.

This clonotype occurred a few times. V and J are TRBV4-1 and TRBJ1-5; a weak D match, TRBD1 (6 bases). The CDR3 length is 16 residues. Between the trimmed V and J ends, which lost 3 bases and 5 bases, there was a span of 17 bases. CDR1 is MGHRA, CDR2 YSYEKL, per germline. The DNA for the CDR3 is TGCGCCAGCAGCCAGGAGACAGGTACCCCGTATCAGCCCCAGCATTTT. The encoded protein is CASSQETGTPYQPQHF.

The chain recombines TRBV7-2 with TRBJ2-7, with TRBD1 matching 7 bases. CDR1 is SGHTA and CDR2 is FQGNSA in the germline V gene. Unmatched junction bases numbered 8, after V lost 3 bases and J lost 3 bases. The CDR3 runs 15 residues. DNA of the CDR3: TGTGCCAGCAGCTTTCATCCCCGACAGGGCTACGAGCAGTACTTC. Its translation is CASSFHPRQGYEQYF. The variable domain in full, with the rest retrieved from reference TRBV7-2 and TRBJ2-7, is GAGVSQSPSNKVTEKGKDVELRCDPISGHTALYWYRQSLGQGLEFLIYFQGNSAPDKSGLPSDRFSAERTGGSVSTLTIQRTQQEDSAVYLCASSFHPRQGYEQYFGPGTRLTVT.

This clonotype was detected a few times. The rearrangement joins TRBV20-1 to TRBJ2-5; the D gene is possibly TRBD2 (6 bases). The CDR3 consists of 14 residues. CDR1 is DFQATT and CDR2 is SNEGSKA in the germline V gene (reference sequence). Trimming stripped 3 bases from V and 5 bases from J, with 16 bases between. The CDR3 region is CSASSRTTDETQYF. In DNA form, the CDR3 reads TGCAGTGCTAGTTCTAGGACTACCGACGAGACCCAGTACTTC.

This clonotype was seen a few times. The chain recombines TRBV20-1 with TRBJ2-1; D might be TRBD2 (6 bases). Germline V gene sequence: CDR1 DFQATT, CDR2 SNEGSKA (reference sequence). The length of the CDR3 is 14 residues. V dropped 2 bases and J dropped 3 bases, with 11 bases sitting between them. The CDR3, as DNA: TGCAGTGCTAGACCCCGGACTAACTACAATGAGCAGTTCTTC. Translating it yields CSARPRTNYNEQFF.

This clonotype was detected a few times. The chain recombines TRBV4-1 with TRBJ2-3; D may be TRBD2 (6 bases). V was clipped by 1 base and J by 4 bases, with 12 bases between them. Per germline, CDR1 MGHRA and CDR2 YSYEKL. The CDR3 loop spans 15 amino acids. Here the CDR3 reads CASSQVISGADTQYF. The DNA of the CDR3 is TGCGCCAGCAGCCAAGTAATTAGCGGCGCAGATACGCAGTATTTT.

As concerns this clonotype: A much larger clone lies one base from this, so it may be a read error. The chain is built from TRBV7-2 and TRBJ2-3, with D possibly being TRBD1 (6 bases). The CDR3 spans 16 residues. Germline CDR1 is SGHTA and CDR2 is FQGNSA. CDR3 in amino acids: CASSRTTHSRTDTQCF. Here the CDR3 DNA reads TGTGCCAGCAGCCGCACCACCCACTCACGGACAGATACGCAGTGTTTT.

This clonotype was detected ten times or more. The rearrangement links TRBV12-3 or TRBV12-4 to TRBJ2-4, with TRBD2 identical over 10 bases. The CDR3 extends over 17 amino acids. With V trimmed by 4 bases and J by 0 bases, 6 bases remained unmatched. This CDR3 is CASSYPGTSVAKNIQYF. CDR3 in DNA: TGTGCCAGCAGTTACCCAGGGACTAGCGTAGCCAAAAACATTCAGTACTTC.

This chain links TRBV5-1 with TRBJ1-1; weak D call: TRBD1 (5 bases). Germline loops: CDR1 SGHRS, CDR2 YFSETQ. The CDR3 spans 14 residues. V gave up 4 bases and J gave up 3 bases, with 13 bases separating them. The CDR3 DNA reads as TGCGCCAGCAGCCGACACGAGGGGTACACTGAAGCTTTCTTT. This gives the protein CASSRHEGYTEAFF.

This clonotype was seen only a few times. The genes are TRBV29-1 and TRBJ2-2, with D unresolved. CDR1 SQVTM and CDR2 ANQGSEA come from the germline V gene. V lost 4 bases and J lost 3, with 9 bases in between. The CDR3 is made up of 13 amino acids. CDR3 region: CSVAEWYTGELFF. Written as DNA, the CDR3 is TGCAGCGTTGCGGAGTGGTACACCGGGGAGCTGTTTTTT.